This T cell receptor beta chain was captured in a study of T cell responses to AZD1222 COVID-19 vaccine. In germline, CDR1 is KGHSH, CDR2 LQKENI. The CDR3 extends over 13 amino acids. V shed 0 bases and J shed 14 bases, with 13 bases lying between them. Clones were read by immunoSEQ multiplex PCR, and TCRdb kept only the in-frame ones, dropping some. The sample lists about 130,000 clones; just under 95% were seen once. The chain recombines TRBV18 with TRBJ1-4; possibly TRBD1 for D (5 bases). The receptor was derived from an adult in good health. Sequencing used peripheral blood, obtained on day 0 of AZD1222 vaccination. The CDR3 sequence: CASSPPGPRLLFF. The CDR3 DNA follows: TGTGCCAGCTCACCACCGGGACCCCGTTTGCTGTTTTTT.